These 18 T cell receptor beta chains were sequenced from one sample in a study of monozygotic twins with inflammatory bowel disease (dated by TCRdb to between 2018 and 2020). Library method: 5' RACE. The instrument given in TCRdb is Illumina HiSeq 2500. TCRdb reprocessed the reads, reporting each CDR3 protein sequence once and no DNA. The table for this sample lists fewer than 200,000 distinct CDR3 sequences. Jointly, the top ten make up over 2.5% of the sample. Material for sequencing was blood. These receptors all stem from a human donor with ulcerative colitis or Crohn's disease, or a healthy co-twin of an affected twin (not recorded which).

The chain joins TRBV5-1 to TRBJ1-2; TCRdb's D gene call, TRBD1, goes unchecked for lack of DNA. Germline CDR1 SGHRS, CDR2 YFSETQ. The CDR3 sequence is 13 residues long. This CDR3 reads CASSLAPGYGYTF.

The genes are TRBV27 and TRBJ2-5. There are 13 residues in the CDR3. Per the germline V gene, CDR1 is MNHEY and CDR2 is SMNVEV (reference sequence). CDR3 region: CASSLRIQETQYF.

V is TRBV28 and J is TRBJ2-2; TCRdb lists TRBD2, though no DNA is available to test this call. This CDR3 is 16 amino acids long. Germline V lookup: CDR1 MDHEN, CDR2 SYDVKM. The CDR3 sequence: CASSRPAAGDTGELFF.

The chain employs TRBV2 and TRBJ1-2. Germline CDR1 and CDR2: SNHLY and FYNNEI. The length of the CDR3 is 14 residues. The CDR3 here is CASSQYSFNYGYTF.

The genes are TRBV7-3 and TRBJ2-1; the D call of TRBD2 rests on TCRdb alone, since no DNA is present to check it. The CDR3 extends over 16 amino acids. Germline V gene data show CDR1 as SGHTA and CDR2 as FQGTGA. Here the CDR3 reads CASSPSPLAGDNEQFF. Supplemented by reference TRBV7-3 and TRBJ2-1, the full variable domain reads GAGVSQTPSNKVTEKGKYVELRCDPISGHTALYWYRQSLGQGPEFLIYFQGTGAADDSGLPNDRFFAVRPEGSVSTLKIQRTERGDSAVYLCASSPSPLAGDNEQFFGPGTRLTVL.

The rearrangement joins TRBV3-1 to TRBJ2-3; there is no DNA to check the TCRdb D call of TRBD2. Germline V gene lookup returns CDR1 LGHDT and CDR2 YNNKEL (reference sequence). This CDR3 has 15 residues. The CDR3 spells CASSLQLELTDTQYF.

The V call is TRBV30, the J call TRBJ2-7; TCRdb designates TRBD2, a call that cannot be tested without DNA. The CDR3 sequence is 13 residues long. The germline gives CDR1 GTSNPN, CDR2 SVGIG (reference sequence). CDR3 sequence reads: CAWTLAARREQYF.

J is TRBJ2-5 and V is TRBV14; TCRdb selects TRBD1, and the lack of DNA leaves this call unchecked. This CDR3 contains 15 residues. Germline assignment: CDR1 SGHDN and CDR2 FVKESK. The chain's CDR3 is CASSPRNWVGETQYF.

The gene calls are TRBV20-1 and TRBJ1-4; TCRdb indicates TRBD1, and absent DNA this call remains unverified. Germline loops: CDR1 DFQATT, CDR2 SNEGSKA (reference sequence). CDR3 length: 12 amino acids. CDR3 in amino acids: CSARGQGEKLFF.

V usage is TRBV6-5 and J usage is TRBJ1-4. CDR1 is MNHEY, CDR2 SVGAGI, per germline. This CDR3 region has 14 residues. CDR3 protein: CASSSQPTNEKLFF.

The genes are TRBV9 and TRBJ2-1; without DNA, the TCRdb call of TRBD1 cannot be checked. The CDR3 runs 16 residues. Per the germline V gene, CDR1 is SGDLS and CDR2 is YYNGEE. CDR3 in amino acids: CASSVDPLHRAGEQFF.

This chain connects TRBV30 to TRBJ2-7; TCRdb's D call, TRBD1, is unchecked because there is no DNA. The CDR3 loop spans 17 amino acids. Per germline, CDR1 GTSNPN and CDR2 SVGIG (reference sequence). The CDR3 loop is CAWSVRRDSLSSYEQYF.

V usage is TRBV7-3 and J usage is TRBJ1-2; TCRdb's D call, TRBD1, is unchecked because there is no DNA. Per germline, CDR1 SGHTA and CDR2 FQGTGA. This CDR3 contains 13 residues. This chain's CDR3 is CASSLGGVDGYTF.

The chain combines TRBV18 with TRBJ2-7; TCRdb outputs TRBD1, but without DNA this stays unchecked. The CDR3 loop spans 14 amino acids. CDR1 and CDR2 from the germline V gene are KGHSH and LQKENI. CDR3 in amino acids: CASSPLGARYEQYF. The full variable domain, rest sourced from reference TRBV18 and TRBJ2-7, is NAGVMQNPRHLVRRRGQEARLRCSPMKGHSHVYWYRQLPEEGLKFMVYLQKENIIDESGMPKERFSAEFPKEGPSILRIQQVVRGDSAAYFCASSPLGARYEQYFGPGTRLTVT.

The J gene is TRBJ1-6, the V gene TRBV6-1; TCRdb names TRBD1, which stays unverified in the absence of DNA. The length of the CDR3 is 14 residues. The germline gives CDR1 MNHNS, CDR2 SASEGT. CDR3 region: CASTPTGANSPLHF.

The CDR3 region is CSASNGVTYGYTF. The chain joins TRBV20-1 to TRBJ1-2. This CDR3 spans 13 amino acids. CDR1 and CDR2 from the germline V gene are DFQATT and SNEGSKA (reference sequence).

V is TRBV11-3 and J is TRBJ2-1. The CDR3 is 14 residues long. In germline, CDR1 is SGHNT, CDR2 YENEEA. CDR3 amino acids: CASTSGVSYNEQFF.

The chain is built from TRBV18 and TRBJ1-5. Looked up from germline, CDR1 is KGHSH and CDR2 is LQKENI. CDR3 length: 13 residues. The CDR3: CASSPGWSQPQHF. The entire variable domain, with the rest obtained from reference TRBV18 and TRBJ1-5, is as follows: NAGVMQNPRHLVRRRGQEARLRCSPMKGHSHVYWYRQLPEEGLKFMVYLQKENIIDESGMPKERFSAEFPKEGPSILRIQQVVRGDSAAYFCASSPGWSQPQHFGDGTRLSIL.